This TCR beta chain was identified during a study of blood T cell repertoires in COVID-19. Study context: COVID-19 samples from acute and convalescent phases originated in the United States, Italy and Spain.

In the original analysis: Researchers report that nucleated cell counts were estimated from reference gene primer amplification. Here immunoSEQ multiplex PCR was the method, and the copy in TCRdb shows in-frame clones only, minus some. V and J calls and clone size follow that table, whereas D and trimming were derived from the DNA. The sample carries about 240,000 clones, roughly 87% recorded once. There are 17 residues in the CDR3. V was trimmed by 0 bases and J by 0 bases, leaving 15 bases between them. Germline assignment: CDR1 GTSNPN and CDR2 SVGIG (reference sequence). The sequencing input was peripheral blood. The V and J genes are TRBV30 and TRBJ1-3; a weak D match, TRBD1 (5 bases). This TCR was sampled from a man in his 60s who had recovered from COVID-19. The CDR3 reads CAWSVLPSGDSGNTIYF. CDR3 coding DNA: TGTGCCTGGAGTGTACTCCCATCGGGGGACTCTGGAAACACCATATATTTT.